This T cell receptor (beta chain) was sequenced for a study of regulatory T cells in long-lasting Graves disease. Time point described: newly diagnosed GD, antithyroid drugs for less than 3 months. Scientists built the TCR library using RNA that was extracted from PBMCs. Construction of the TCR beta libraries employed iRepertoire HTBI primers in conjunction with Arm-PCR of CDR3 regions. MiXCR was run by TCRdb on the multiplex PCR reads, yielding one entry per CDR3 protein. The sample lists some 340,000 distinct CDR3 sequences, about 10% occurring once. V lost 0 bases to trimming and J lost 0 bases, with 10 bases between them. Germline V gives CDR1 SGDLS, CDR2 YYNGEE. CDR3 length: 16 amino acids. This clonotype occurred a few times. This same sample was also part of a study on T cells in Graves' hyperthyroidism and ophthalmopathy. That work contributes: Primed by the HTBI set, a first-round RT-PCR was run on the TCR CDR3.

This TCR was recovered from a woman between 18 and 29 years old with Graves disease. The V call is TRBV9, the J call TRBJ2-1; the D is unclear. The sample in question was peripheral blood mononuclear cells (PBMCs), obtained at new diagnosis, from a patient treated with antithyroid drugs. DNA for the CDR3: TGTGCCAGCAGCGTAGGATCGGAGAGCTCCTACAATGAGCAGTTCTTC. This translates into CASSVGSESSYNEQFF.